The sequence of this T cell receptor beta chain was determined in a study of cytomegalovirus exposure and HLA in healthy donors. It was with 60 Vbeta and 13 Jbeta primers that the PCR ran. Sequenced by immunoSEQ multiplex PCR; TCRdb stores in-frame clones only, minus some. The sample contains about 200,000 clones, approximately 12% of which appear only once. From germline, CDR1 is SQVTM and CDR2 ANQGSEA. CDR3 size: 11 residues. The germline V and J ends were trimmed by 3 bases and 4 bases, with 4 bases remaining between them. The TCR comes from a man aged 50-60 years in good health and CMV-seropositive. The specimen sequenced was PBMCs. V and J are TRBV29-1 and TRBJ1-3; D unclear. This CDR3 is CSVDLGNTIYF. The CDR3 DNA is TGCAGCGTTGATCTCGGAAACACCATATATTTT.